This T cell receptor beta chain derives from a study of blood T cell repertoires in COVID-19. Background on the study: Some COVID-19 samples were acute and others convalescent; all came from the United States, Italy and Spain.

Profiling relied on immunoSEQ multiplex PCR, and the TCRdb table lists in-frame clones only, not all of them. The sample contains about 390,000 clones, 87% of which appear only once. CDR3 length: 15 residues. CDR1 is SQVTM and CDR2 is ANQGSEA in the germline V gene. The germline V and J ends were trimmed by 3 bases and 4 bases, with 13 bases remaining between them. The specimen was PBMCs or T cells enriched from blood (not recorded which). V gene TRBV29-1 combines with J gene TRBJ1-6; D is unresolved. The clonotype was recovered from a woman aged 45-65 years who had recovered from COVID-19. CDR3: CSVEAGRAYNSPLHF. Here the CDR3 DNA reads TGCAGCGTTGAGGCTGGGAGGGCTTATAATTCACCCCTCCACTTT.